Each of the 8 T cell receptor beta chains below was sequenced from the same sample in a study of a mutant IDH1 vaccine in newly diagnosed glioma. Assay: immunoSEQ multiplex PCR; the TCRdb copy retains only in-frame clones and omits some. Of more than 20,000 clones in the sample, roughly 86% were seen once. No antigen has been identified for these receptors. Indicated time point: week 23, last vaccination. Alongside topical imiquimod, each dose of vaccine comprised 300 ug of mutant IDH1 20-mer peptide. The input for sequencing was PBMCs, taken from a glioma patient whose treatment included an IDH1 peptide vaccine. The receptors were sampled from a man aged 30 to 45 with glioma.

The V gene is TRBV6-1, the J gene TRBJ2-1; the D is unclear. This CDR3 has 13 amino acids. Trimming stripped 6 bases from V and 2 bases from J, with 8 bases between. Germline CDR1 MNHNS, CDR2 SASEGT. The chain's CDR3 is CASRRSTYNEQFF. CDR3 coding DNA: TGTGCCAGCAGGAGGAGCACCTACAATGAGCAGTTCTTC.

The CDR3 nucleotides are TGTGCCAGCAGCGTAGTAGGGGCGGAGACCCAGTACTTC. Amino acids: CASSVVGAETQYF. The rearrangement joins TRBV7-9 to TRBJ2-5, with D possibly being TRBD1 (5 bases). Per the germline V gene, CDR1 is SEHNR and CDR2 is FQNEAQ (reference sequence). The CDR3 consists of 13 residues. Trimming took off 5 bases at V and 5 bases at J, with 12 bases between the two ends.

CDR3 in DNA: TGTGCCAGCAGCCTGTTGGCGGGAGGGTCTACGGATGAGCAGTTCTTC. Residues: CASSLLAGGSTDEQFF. The chain uses TRBV7-9 and TRBJ2-1; 9 bases fit TRBD2. The germline CDR1 and CDR2 sequences are SEHNR and FQNEAQ (reference sequence). Trimming removed 5 bases from V and 8 bases from J; junction bases left unmatched: 13. The CDR3 is 16 residues long. The full variable domain, its missing parts supplied by reference TRBV7-9 and TRBJ2-1, is DTGVSQNPRHKITKRGQNVTFRCDPISEHNRLYWYRQTLGQGPEFLTYFQNEAQLEKSRLLSDRFSAERPKGSFSTLEIQRTEQGDSAMYLCASSLLAGGSTDEQFFGPGTRLTVL.

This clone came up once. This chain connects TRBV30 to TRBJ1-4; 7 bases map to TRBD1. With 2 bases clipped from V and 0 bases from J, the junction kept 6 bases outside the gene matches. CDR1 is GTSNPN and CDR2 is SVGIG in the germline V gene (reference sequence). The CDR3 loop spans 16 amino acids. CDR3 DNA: TGTGCCTGGAGTCCCAGGGGGGCCGCAACTAATGAAAAACTGTTTTTT. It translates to CAWSPRGAATNEKLFF. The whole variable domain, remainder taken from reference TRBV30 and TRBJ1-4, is SQTIHQWPATLVQPVGSPLSLECTVEGTSNPNLYWYRQAAGRGLQLLFYSVGIGQISSEVPQNLSASRPQDRQFILSSKKLLLSDSGFYLCAWSPRGAATNEKLFFGSGTQLSVL.

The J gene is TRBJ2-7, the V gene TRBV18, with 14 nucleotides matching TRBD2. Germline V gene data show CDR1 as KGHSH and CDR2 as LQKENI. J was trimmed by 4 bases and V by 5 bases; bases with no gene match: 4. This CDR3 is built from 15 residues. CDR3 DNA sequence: TGTGCCAGCTCAGGGACTAGCGGGAGTAGGTACGAGCAGTACTTC. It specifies CASSGTSGSRYEQYF.

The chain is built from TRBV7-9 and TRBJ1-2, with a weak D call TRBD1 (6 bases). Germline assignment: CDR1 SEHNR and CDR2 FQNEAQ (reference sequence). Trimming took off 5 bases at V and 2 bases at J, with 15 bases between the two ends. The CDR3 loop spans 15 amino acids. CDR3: CASSLLGAGNYGYTF. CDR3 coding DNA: TGTGCCAGCAGCCTACTGGGGGCGGGGAACTATGGCTACACCTTC.

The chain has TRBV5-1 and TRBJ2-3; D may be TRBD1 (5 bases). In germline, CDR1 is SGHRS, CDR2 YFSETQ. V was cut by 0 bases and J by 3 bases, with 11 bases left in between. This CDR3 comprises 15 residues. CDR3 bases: TGCGCCAGCAGCTTGGTTGTAGGGGTGACAGATACGCAGTATTTT. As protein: CASSLVVGVTDTQYF.

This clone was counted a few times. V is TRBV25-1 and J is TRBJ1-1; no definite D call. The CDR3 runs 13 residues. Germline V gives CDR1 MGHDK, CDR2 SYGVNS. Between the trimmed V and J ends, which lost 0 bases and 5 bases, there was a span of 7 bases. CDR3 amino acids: CASSEYHSTEAFF. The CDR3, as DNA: TGTGCCAGCAGTGAATATCACAGTACTGAAGCTTTCTTT.